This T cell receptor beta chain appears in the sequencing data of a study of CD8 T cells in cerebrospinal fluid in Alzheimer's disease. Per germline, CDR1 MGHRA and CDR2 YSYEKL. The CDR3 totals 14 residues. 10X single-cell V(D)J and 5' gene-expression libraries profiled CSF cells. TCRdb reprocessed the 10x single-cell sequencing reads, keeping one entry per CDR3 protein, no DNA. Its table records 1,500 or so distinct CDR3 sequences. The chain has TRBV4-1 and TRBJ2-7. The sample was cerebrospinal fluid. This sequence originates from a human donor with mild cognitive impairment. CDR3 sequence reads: CASSQDSQPYEQYF.